The T cell receptor beta chain described here comes from a study of cytomegalovirus exposure and HLA in healthy donors. The CDR3 loop spans 14 amino acids. In germline, CDR1 is SGHKS, CDR2 YYEKEE (reference sequence). With V trimmed by 4 bases and J by 6 bases, 9 bases remained unmatched. Donors came from a validation cohort of over a hundred subjects, distinct from the first 666-subject cohort. Using immunoSEQ multiplex PCR, the repertoire was profiled, and TCRdb retains in-frame clones only, with some absent. The sample includes roughly 150,000 clones, roughly 89% of them seen just once. This chain links TRBV5-5 with TRBJ1-1, with TRBD1 matching 7 bases. The TCR was taken from a woman aged 18-29 years in good health and CMV-seropositive. Sequenced: PBMCs. The CDR3 reads CASSPDREDPEAFF. The CDR3, as DNA: TGTGCCAGCAGCCCAGACAGGGAGGACCCTGAAGCTTTCTTT.